This T cell receptor (beta chain) was identified in a study of Ad26.COV2.S vaccination and SARS-CoV-2 variants. Study-wide context: Ad26.COV2.S given intramuscularly, once or twice 56 days apart. The study, taken as a whole, reports: Vaccine and placebo groups showed comparable non-spike TCR breadth.

Treatment indicated: some 19 received Ad26.COV2.S at low or high dose, single or two shots; five or six received placebo; per-sample allocation not given. Each sample was drawn 63 days after the first injection (of vaccine or placebo). Some clones are missing from TCRdb's copy, which holds only in-frame ones; the method was immunoSEQ multiplex PCR. The table lists under 550,000 clones, approximately 92% of them singletons. This clone came up a few times. Antigen unknown. This CDR3 is built from 12 residues. The J segment lost 5 bases and the V segment lost 7 bases, leaving 7 bases of the junction unmatched. CDR1 and CDR2 from the germline V gene are SQVTM and ANQGSEA.

The genes are TRBV29-1 and TRBJ2-5; the match to TRBD2 covers 7 bases. The origin of this receptor is a person aged 18 to 59 who received the Ad26.COV2.S COVID-19 vaccine or a placebo. Sequencing used peripheral blood, obtained in a trial of Ad26.COV2.S vaccine versus placebo. DNA for the CDR3: TGCAGCGCCCTGGGGGGAGGGGAGACCCAGTACTTC. Protein sequence: CSALGGGETQYF. Looking up the rest from reference TRBV29-1 and TRBJ2-5 gives the full variable domain: SAVISQKPSRDICQRGTSLTIQCQVDSQVTMMFWYRQQPGQSLTLIATANQGSEATYESGFVIDKFPISRPNLTFSTLTVSNMSPEDSSIYLCSALGGGETQYFGPGTRLLVL.